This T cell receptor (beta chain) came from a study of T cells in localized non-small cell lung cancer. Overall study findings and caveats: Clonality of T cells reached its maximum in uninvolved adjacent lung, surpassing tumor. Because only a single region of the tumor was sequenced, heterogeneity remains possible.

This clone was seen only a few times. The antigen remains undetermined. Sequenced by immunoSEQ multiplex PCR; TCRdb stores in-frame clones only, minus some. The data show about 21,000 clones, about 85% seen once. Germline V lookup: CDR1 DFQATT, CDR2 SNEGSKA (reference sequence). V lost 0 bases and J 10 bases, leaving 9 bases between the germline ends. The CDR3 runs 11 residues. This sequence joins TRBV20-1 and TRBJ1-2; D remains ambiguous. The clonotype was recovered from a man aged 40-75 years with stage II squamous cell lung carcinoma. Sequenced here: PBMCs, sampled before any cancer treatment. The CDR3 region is CSARDDSDYTF. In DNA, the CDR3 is TGCAGTGCTAGAGACGACTCGGACTACACCTTC.